The 18 T cell receptor beta chains below were found in one sample sequenced in a study of regulatory T cells in long-lasting Graves disease. HTBI primers from iRepertoire and Arm-PCR of CDR3 regions yielded the TCR beta libraries. TCRdb redid the calling of the multiplex PCR reads with MiXCR, one entry per CDR3 protein. This table has some 250,000 distinct CDR3 sequences, around 20% appearing once. Time point noted: newly diagnosed GD, antithyroid drugs for less than 3 months. Isolated PBMC RNA provided the starting material for the TCR library. Specimen: peripheral blood mononuclear cells (PBMCs), collected at new diagnosis, from a patient treated with antithyroid drugs. Every receptor here comes from a female donor with Graves disease.

Concerning this clonotype: Given a much more abundant clone one base away, this may be a read error. The chain joins TRBV7-2 to TRBJ2-2; D might be TRBD1 (6 bases). The length of the CDR3 is 17 residues. The germline V and J ends were trimmed by 5 bases and 4 bases, with 20 bases remaining between them. Germline CDR1 is SGHTA and CDR2 is FQGNSA. CDR3 region: CASSVRLGQTCTGELFF. DNA for the CDR3: TGTGCCAGCAGCGTAAGACTCGGACAGACCTGCACCGGGGAGCTGTTTTTT.

The chain combines TRBV19 with TRBJ1-1; no firm D call. V gave up 4 bases and J gave up 1 base, with 13 bases separating them. Per germline, CDR1 LNHDA and CDR2 SQIVND (reference sequence). This CDR3 has 15 residues. Written as DNA, the CDR3 is TGTGCCAGTAGTAATTTTAACCGGAAGAACACTGAAGCTTTCTTT. Its translation: CASSNFNRKNTEAFF.

This clonotype showed up many times. The gene calls are TRBV7-9 and TRBJ1-6, with TRBD1 matching 8 bases. This CDR3 is 16 amino acids long. Germline loops: CDR1 SEHNR, CDR2 FQNEAQ (reference sequence). J was trimmed by 7 bases and V by 5 bases; bases with no gene match: 10. The CDR3 sequence: CASSLLDRGANSPLHF. CDR3 sequence (DNA): TGTGCCAGCAGCCTACTCGACAGGGGCGCCAATTCACCCCTCCACTTT.

This clonotype was observed many times. This chain connects TRBV7-3 to TRBJ2-1, with 14 bases fitting TRBD2. Germline assignment: CDR1 SGHTA and CDR2 FQGTGA. V was clipped by 4 bases and J by 6 bases; unmatched bases: 5. The CDR3 is made up of 16 amino acids. The CDR3 coding sequence is TGTGCCAGCAGCTACCGTGGACTAGCGGGAGGCAATGAGCAGTTCTTC. It is translated as CASSYRGLAGGNEQFF.

This clonotype was detected a few times. J is TRBJ2-7 and V is TRBV19, with D perhaps matching TRBD1 (5 bases). V lost 4 bases and J 12 bases, leaving 19 bases between the germline ends. The CDR3 has 13 amino acids. The germline V gene encodes CDR1 LNHDA and CDR2 SQIVND (reference sequence). The CDR3 is CASSSGSSGNLYF. The CDR3 nucleotides are TGTGCCAGTAGTAGTGGGTCTTCAGGGAACCTGTACTTC.

Ten or more counts support this clonotype. CDR3 nucleotides: TGTGCCAGCAGTTTAGTGGAATCGGGGCAGTACTTC. This encodes CASSLVESGQYF. The rearrangement joins TRBV12-3 or TRBV12-4 to TRBJ2-7; D gene uncertain. This CDR3 is 12 amino acids long. The V end lost 1 base, the J end lost 9 bases, and 10 bases lay between the germline ends.

There are a few counts of this clonotype. A read error may account for a junction end that differs from germline. The rearrangement joins TRBV7-3 to TRBJ2-1; 8 positions match TRBD1. Germline V lookup: CDR1 SGHTA, CDR2 FQGTGA. The CDR3 is made up of 15 amino acids. CDR3 residues: CANSLAAGGSNEQFF. The CDR3 DNA is TGTGCCAACAGCTTAGCCGCAGGGGGCTCGAATGAGCAGTTCTTC.

In this sample, this clonotype turned up many times. The chain employs TRBV7-2 and TRBJ1-3; D unresolved. Germline values: CDR1 SGHTA, CDR2 FQGNSA. Trimming removed 1 base at V and 0 bases at J, with 4 bases between. CDR3 length: 14 amino acids. CDR3 sequence: CASSLEVSGNTIYF. The DNA for the CDR3 is TGTGCCAGCAGCTTAGAGGTCTCTGGAAACACCATATATTTT.

The V gene is TRBV20-1, the J gene TRBJ2-1, with D possibly TRBD1 on 5 matching bases. V was cut by 6 bases and J by 9 bases, with 12 bases left in between. CDR1 is DFQATT, CDR2 SNEGSKA, per germline (reference sequence). The CDR3 has 11 residues. CDR3 DNA sequence: TGCAGTGCAAAAAGAAGGGGTGAGCAGTTCTTC. Protein: CSAKRRGEQFF.

This clonotype came up many times. The chain links TRBV4-1 to TRBJ2-3, with 12 nucleotides matching TRBD2. V gave up 0 bases and J gave up 0 bases; unmatched junction bases: 1. Germline V gene sequence: CDR1 MGHRA, CDR2 YSYEKL. The CDR3 is 17 residues long. CDR3 nucleotides: TGCGCCAGCAGCCAAGAACTAGCGGGAGGAAGCACAGATACGCAGTATTTT. It yields the protein CASSQELAGGSTDTQYF.

The table lists this clonotype with many counts. V and J are TRBV9 and TRBJ1-2; perhaps TRBD1 as D (5 bases). The germline V gene encodes CDR1 SGDLS and CDR2 YYNGEE. There are 12 residues in the CDR3. Trimming cost V 4 bases and J 7 bases, with 11 bases left between them. CDR3: CASSSGGGGYTF. The CDR3 nucleotides are TGTGCCAGCAGCTCGGGGGGGGGTGGCTACACCTTC.

Many counts were recorded for this clonotype. The rearrangement links TRBV3-1 to TRBJ2-7, with 11 bases matching TRBD1. The CDR3 length is 15 residues. Germline CDR1 reads LGHDT; CDR2 reads YNNKEL (reference sequence). The J segment lost 3 bases and the V segment lost 2 bases, leaving 3 bases of the junction unmatched. The CDR3 loop reads CASSQSGTGGYEQYF. The CDR3 DNA follows: TGTGCCAGCAGCCAATCCGGGACAGGGGGCTACGAGCAGTACTTC.

This CDR3 reads CASSESGHRRRNEQFF. The CDR3, as DNA: TGTGCCAGCAGTGAATCGGGGCACCGACGGCGGAATGAGCAGTTCTTC. The V and J genes are TRBV25-1 and TRBJ2-1; D is possibly TRBD1 or TRBD2 (5 bases each). V was trimmed by 1 base and J by 7 bases, leaving 17 bases between them. Germline-derived CDR1 and CDR2 are MGHDK and SYGVNS. The CDR3 loop spans 16 amino acids.

This clonotype was detected many times. The chain employs TRBV7-8 and TRBJ2-2; 7 bases are a match to TRBD1. CDR1 is SGHVS, CDR2 FQNEAQ, per germline. V lost 1 base, J lost 4 bases, and 3 bases stayed unmatched. The CDR3 extends over 15 amino acids. The CDR3 protein is CASSLETGTTGELFF. The CDR3 DNA reads as TGTGCCAGCAGCTTAGAGACAGGGACCACCGGGGAGCTGTTTTTT.

The V and J genes are TRBV7-2 and TRBJ2-3; a weak D match, TRBD1 (6 bases). This CDR3 is 15 amino acids long. Germline CDR1 and CDR2: SGHTA and FQGNSA. The V and J ends lost 5 bases and 2 bases respectively, with 14 bases between them. The CDR3, as DNA: TGTGCCAGCAGCACCCAACAGGGCTACACAGATACGCAGTATTTT. Protein: CASSTQQGYTDTQYF.

The chain carries TRBV10-3 and TRBJ2-5; 9 nucleotides match TRBD1. Germline V gives CDR1 ENHRY, CDR2 SYGVKD. V trimming: 6 bases; J trimming: 5 bases; junction bases outside the gene matches: 7. This CDR3 is 14 amino acids long. The CDR3 nucleotides read TGTGCCATCAGCACTACAGGGGGCGGGGAGACCCAGTACTTC. It codes for CAISTTGGGETQYF.

At least ten counts were recorded for this clonotype. The chain carries TRBV20-1 and TRBJ1-4; 8 nucleotides line up with TRBD1. The CDR3 runs 15 residues. Germline-derived CDR1 and CDR2 are DFQATT and SNEGSKA (reference sequence). V lost 0 bases to trimming and J lost 7 bases; unmatched junction nucleotides: 7. CDR3 nucleotide sequence: TGCAGTGCTAGAGACCTACAGGGGGGAACTGAAAAACTGTTTTTT. Translation gives CSARDLQGGTEKLFF.

The table lists this clonotype with a count of one. The chain links TRBV7-2 to TRBJ1-3; no definite D call. Trimming cost V 5 bases and J 0 bases, with 20 bases left between them. The germline V gene encodes CDR1 SGHTA and CDR2 FQGNSA. This CDR3 contains 18 residues. The CDR3 loop reads CASSPILQASDSGNTIYF. The CDR3, as DNA: TGTGCCAGCAGCCCTATTTTGCAGGCCAGCGACTCTGGAAACACCATATATTTT.